Listed below are T cell receptor beta chains from one sample, sequenced in a study of cytomegalovirus exposure and HLA in healthy donors. Profiling relied on immunoSEQ multiplex PCR, and the TCRdb table lists in-frame clones only, not all of them. Here the sample spans around 96,000 clones, 64% being singletons. The sequencing sample was made of PBMCs. The receptors were gathered from a man in his sixties in good health and CMV-seronegative. Both conserved end residues are part of each CDR3. The order of the fields is V gene, CDR3 protein.

TRBV11-2 | CASSPGTGANVLTF
TRBV4-2 | CASSQGGTGVGNTEAFF
TRBV2 | CASSERGQGTEAFF
TRBV6-6 | CASSPFSSPLHF
TRBV2 | CASRGLAGAGEQYF
TRBV7-9 | CASSPPGTLSYNEQFF
TRBV19 | CASKGGRSNQPQHF
TRBV27 | CASSPEAVQWGTHRGTEAFF
TRBV29-1 | CSASRGQLNTEAFF
TRBV5-1 | CASSKGLAWGADEQYF
TRBV11-2 | CASSLTGPNTEAFF
TRBV6-6 | CASTLAGNTEAFF
TRBV25-1 | CASSEDRAYEQYF
TRBV5-1 | CASSFWSPLVSDTEAFF
TRBV7-2 | CASSLVSNFRGYTF
TRBV28 | CASTIGLSYEQYF
TRBV10-1 | CASSLGQGHNEQFF
TRBV29-1 | CSVEGSGGNEQYF
TRBV7-9 | CSSSLRLAGGTYEQYF
TRBV28 | CASRNRLRVAKNIQYF
TRBV5-1 | CASSLAGQGRIF
TRBV18 | CASSPQQGEETQYF
TRBV30 | CAWSPGNLYEQYF
TRBV7-6 | CASSFRTGGEAFF
TRBV5-1 | CASSYRSVMNTEAFF
TRBV11-3 | CASRPGQGNSPLHF
TRBV2 | CASSVNRVEEQYF
TRBV19 | CASSIETGDTEAFF
TRBV7-2 | CASSSSGTIYNEQFF
TRBV28 | CASRGAAQNEKLFF
TRBV5-5 | CASSKGLAGDLYEQYF
TRBV7-2 | CASSLRDTQETQYF
TRBV27 | CASNDRRTFPRQYF
TRBV19 | CASRGTGGHGYTF
TRBV7-9 | CASSSPQTGGYGYTF
TRBV29-1 | CSVELLAASSYEQYF
TRBV5-1 | CASSLTKLAGGPVHTDTQYF
TRBV6-4 | CASSTGVATGELFF
TRBV5-1 | CASSLVGGGEKLFF
TRBV11-3 | CASSPKGTGGLDTQYF
TRBV2 | CASGYWDLTDTQYF
TRBV7-6 | CASSLSGGATNEKLFF
TRBV29-1 | CSVEDIGQTQYLEETQYF
TRBV11-2 | CASSLDARVNTEAFF
TRBV11-2 | CASSFSRSLYNEQFF
TRBV5-4 | CASSPQGRTTGELFF
TRBV6-5 | CASKPSTGDETQYF
TRBV9 | CASSVGQPSLSGNTIYF
TRBV6-5 | CASSPTFDAAEHF
TRBV19 | CASSIGGTSAGELFF
TRBV7-2 | CASSLGRSVTEAFF
TRBV29-1 | CSVESRRNEQFF
TRBV28 | CASSSGDYGYTF